Each of the 7 T cell receptor beta chains below was sequenced from the same sample in a study of blood T cell repertoires in COVID-19 (dated by TCRdb to 2020 to 2022). The library was generated by the immunoSEQ multiplex PCR assay. TCRdb obtained this table from immuneACCESS and retained in-frame rearrangements with V and J assigned. These tables miss some clones; where compared with another copy, unresolved V genes account for less than half of the shortfall, and the remainder is unexplained. This sample holds 200,000 to 300,000 clones; about 81% were observed only once. The ten biggest clones cover about an eighth of the sample. The material sequenced was peripheral blood. The receptors come from a woman aged 55-69 years with active or convalescent COVID-19.

The V call is TRBV5-8, the J call TRBJ2-3; D might be TRBD1 (6 bases). CDR1 and CDR2 (germline): SGHTS, YDEGEE. Trimming pared 4 bases from V and 1 base from J, leaving 13 bases between. The CDR3 extends over 15 amino acids. In nucleotides, the CDR3 is TGTGCCAGCAGCAAGGGACAAACACGCACAGATACGCAGTATTTT. It translates to CASSKGQTRTDTQYF.

The rearrangement links TRBV10-3 to TRBJ1-3; a weak D match, TRBD1 (5 bases). The CDR3 sequence is 13 residues long. The V gene lost 3 bases and the J gene lost 7 bases, with 10 bases spanning the gap. Per germline, CDR1 ENHRY and CDR2 SYGVKD. CDR3 loop: CAISEGARNTIYF. CDR3 DNA: TGTGCCATCAGTGAAGGGGCCCGGAACACCATATATTTT.

The chain carries TRBV3-1 (or the pseudogene TRBV3-2) and TRBJ2-4; perhaps TRBD2 as D (6 bases). Trimming stripped 6 bases from V and 5 bases from J, with 11 bases between. The CDR3 has 13 residues. Germline CDR1 reads LGHDT; CDR2 reads YNNKEL (reference sequence). The CDR3 sequence is CASRLTGENIQYF. Written as DNA, the CDR3 is TGTGCCAGCAGACTTACGGGGGAAAACATTCAGTACTTC.

This clone was seen a single time. This chain connects TRBV30 to TRBJ1-1; D unclear. This CDR3 has 12 amino acids. The V end was cut by 4 bases, the J end by 3 bases, with 9 bases between. From germline, CDR1 is GTSNPN and CDR2 SVGIG (reference sequence). The CDR3 bases are TGTGCCTGGATGGTGAGATACACTGAAGCTTTCTTT. The encoded protein is CAWMVRYTEAFF.

V usage is TRBV27 and J usage is TRBJ1-6; 7 bases are shared with TRBD1. CDR1 is MNHEY and CDR2 is SMNVEV in the germline V gene (reference sequence). The CDR3 spans 14 residues. With 7 bases clipped from V and 10 bases from J, the junction kept 10 bases outside the gene matches. The DNA of the CDR3 is TGTGCCAGCACCAGGACAGGCCTGAACTCACCCCTCCACTTT. It codes for CASTRTGLNSPLHF.

The table lists this clone with a count of one. This sample includes further DNA sequences coding for the same CDR3. The chain couples TRBV3-1 (or the pseudogene TRBV3-2) to TRBJ1-5; 9 nucleotides agree with TRBD1. The CDR3 has 14 residues. Losses at the gene ends were 1 base for V and 7 bases for J; bases not matched to a gene: 2. Per the germline V gene, CDR1 is LGHDT and CDR2 is YNNKEL (reference sequence). This chain's CDR3 is CASSQGQGGQPQHF. CDR3 nucleotide sequence: TGTGCCAGCAGCCAAGGACAGGGGGGACAGCCCCAGCATTTT.

In DNA, the CDR3 is TGTGCCAGCAGTGAGGGGACTGTTTACGAGCAGTACTTC. Amino acids: CASSEGTVYEQYF. The rearrangement links TRBV2 to TRBJ2-7; perhaps TRBD2 as D (6 bases). The ends were cut back, 3 bases at V and 4 bases at J, with 10 bases in the middle. The CDR3 is 13 amino acids. Germline CDR1 reads SNHLY; CDR2 reads FYNNEI.